Below, one TCR beta chain is given with its context. Its matching antigen is unknown. The data belong to a study of beta chain features in type 1 diabetes. Sequenced material consisted of expressed TCRB transcripts (all of the isolated RNA was reverse transcribed). Naive, central memory and regulatory T cell samples averaged approximately 3.9 million immunoSEQ reads each. TCRdb's table, derived via immunoSEQ multiplex PCR, lists solely in-frame clones and lacks some. The sample lists hundreds of thousands of clones; 10% to 15% were seen once. Study findings and constraints: Patients' naive, central memory and Treg TCRB repertoires seemed closer to one another than those of healthy donors.

Deletions cut 4 bases from V and 6 bases from J, with 8 bases between. The CDR3 length is 12 residues. The germline V gene has CDR1 LGHNT and CDR2 FRNRAP. One heparinised draw, averaging roughly 110 mL, was taken per donor. Each sorted fraction was over 95% pure. This receptor was obtained from a man younger than 30 in good health. The rearrangement joins TRBV12-5 to TRBJ2-3; tentatively, D is TRBD2 (5 bases). Sequencing was done on a sample of naive CD4+ T cells from blood. The CDR3 protein is CASGSVADTQYF. The CDR3 DNA reads as TGTGCTAGTGGTTCCGTAGCGGATACGCAGTATTTT.